This T cell receptor beta chain was sequenced during a study of blood T cell repertoires in COVID-19. Across the whole study: The United States, Italy and Spain were the sources of the acute and convalescent COVID-19 samples.

Original processing notes: Nucleated cell counts were estimated from reference gene primer amplification. Method: immunoSEQ multiplex PCR; TCRdb's copy keeps in-frame clones and lacks some. The D gene and trimming were derived from the DNA, and the V and J assignments and clone size from that table. In the table there are about 68,000 clones, 88% of which are singletons. The receptor was isolated from a human donor in a cohort sampled during active COVID-19. The sequenced sample consisted of peripheral blood.

In DNA form, the CDR3 reads TGTGCCAGCAGTGGCGGGGAACGGGAAAAACTGTTTTTT. Protein sequence: CASSGGEREKLFF. This rearrangement joins TRBV2 to TRBJ1-4; D is undetermined. Germline assignment: CDR1 SNHLY and CDR2 FYNNEI. This CDR3 is built from 13 residues. Trimming left V 4 bases short and J 8 bases short, with 11 bases between.